The rows below give T cell receptor beta chains drawn from one sample of a study of cytomegalovirus exposure and HLA in healthy donors. Clones were read by immunoSEQ multiplex PCR, and TCRdb kept only the in-frame ones, dropping some. The repertoire holds more than 95,000 clones, more than 95% seen once, with about 1.8% in the top ten. Sequencing was carried out using PBMCs. Receptors were obtained from a man in his late teens or twenties in good health and CMV-seronegative. The CDR3 runs from the conserved cysteine through the conserved F or W. D genes are given only for firm matches. Clone size, where shown, is once, few, many, or a class for clones that have expanded.

TRBD2 - TRBJ2-1 TRBV14 CASSQWPGGPDEQFF TGTGCCAGCAGCCAATGGCCGGGAGGGCCGGATGAGCAGTTCTTC
TRBD2 - TRBJ2-7 TRBV6-6 CASMLSGLAEYEQYF TGTGCCAGCATGCTCTCTGGGCTAGCGGAATACGAGCAGTACTTC
- - TRBJ2-7 TRBV7-8 CASSKKTGMDYEQYF TGTGCCAGCAGCAAAAAGACAGGTATGGACTACGAGCAGTACTTC
- - TRBJ1-1 TRBV7-9 CASSSGQQNTEAFF TGTGCCAGCAGCTCAGGGCAGCAGAACACTGAAGCTTTCTTT
- - TRBJ1-1 TRBV28 CASGGTVNTEAFF TGTGCCAGCGGGGGGACCGTGAACACTGAAGCTTTCTTT
TRBD1 - TRBJ2-2 TRBV19 CASSPRQGPTGELFF TGTGCCAGTAGCCCCCGACAGGGTCCCACCGGGGAGCTGTTTTTT
TRBD1 - TRBJ1-1 TRBV4-1 CASTSVLGKDRRNTEAFF TGCGCCAGCACCTCCGTTTTGGGGAAGGACAGGCGGAACACTGAAGCTTTCTTT
TRBD2 - TRBJ2-1 TRBV30 CAWSHGTSIYNEQFF TGTGCCTGGAGTCACGGGACTAGCATTTACAATGAGCAGTTCTTC
TRBD2 once TRBJ2-3 TRBV6-5 CASSPFSGRDTQYF TGTGCCAGCAGCCCATTTAGCGGGAGGGATACGCAGTATTTT
TRBD2 - TRBJ2-1 TRBV4-3 CASSPLAGPYNEQFF TGCGCCAGCAGCCCACTAGCGGGACCCTACAATGAGCAGTTCTTC
- - TRBJ2-2 TRBV4-3 CASSQDLGAPGELFF TGCGCCAGCAGCCAAGACTTGGGGGCGCCCGGGGAGCTGTTTTTT
- - TRBJ1-1 TRBV7-9 CASSLESAGWKKAFF TGTGCCAGCAGCTTAGAGAGTGCGGGGTGGAAGAAAGCTTTCTTT
TRBD1 - TRBJ1-5 TRBV7-2 CASSIGQVDQPQHF TGTGCCAGCAGCATCGGACAGGTTGATCAGCCCCAGCATTTT
- - TRBJ2-5 TRBV6-5 CASSYSVGGETQYF TGTGCCAGCAGTTACTCCGTCGGCGGTGAGACCCAGTACTTC
- - TRBJ2-3 TRBV7-9 CASSVGVLGTDTQYF TGTGCCAGCAGCGTCGGGGTCCTAGGGACAGATACGCAGTATTTT
TRBD2 - TRBJ2-7 TRBV5-8 CASSPLWAAGVYEQYF TGTGCCAGCAGCCCCCTTTGGGCAGCGGGAGTCTACGAGCAGTACTTC
TRBD2 - TRBJ2-1 TRBV29-1 CSAFGLAAGSYNEQFF TGCAGCGCCTTCGGACTAGCGGCAGGCTCCTACAATGAGCAGTTCTTC
- - TRBJ1-5 TRBV28 CASSLRDKQPQHF TGTGCCAGCAGTTTAAGGGACAAACAGCCCCAGCATTTT
TRBD2 - TRBJ2-2 TRBV7-9 CASTPGLAGENTGELFF TGTGCCAGCACCCCGGGACTAGCGGGGGAGAACACCGGGGAGCTGTTTTTT
- - TRBJ2-1 TRBV2 CASSTPRASSYNEQFF TGTGCCAGCAGTACCCCGCGGGCGAGCTCCTACAATGAGCAGTTCTTC
- - TRBJ2-2 TRBV27 CASSFSPGELFF TGTGCCAGCAGTTTTAGCCCCGGGGAGCTGTTTTTT